Presented here are 31 T cell receptor beta chains from one specimen sequenced in a study of neurological immune-mediated disorders. TCRdb re-derived calls from the 5' RACE reads in MiXCR, one entry per CDR3 protein. The sample lists approximately 50,000 distinct CDR3 sequences, over 4.5% occurring once. Sequenced sample: CD4+ T cells from blood. These receptors were obtained from a young woman with multiple sclerosis.

In its sample, this clonotype was seen many times. J is TRBJ2-7 and V is TRBV5-1; 12 nucleotides align to TRBD2. Looked up from germline, CDR1 is SGHRS and CDR2 is YFSETQ. Trimming cost V 2 bases and J 3 bases; bases outside gene matches: 3. This CDR3 contains 15 residues. In nucleotides, the CDR3 is TGCGCCAGCAGCTTTGGACTAGCGGGAAGCTACGAGCAGTACGTC. Translated, it gives CASSFGLAGSYEQYV.

There are many counts of this clonotype. V usage is TRBV5-6 and J usage is TRBJ2-1; TRBD1 matches at 11 bases. The V gene's germline CDR1 is SGHDT and CDR2 YYEEEE. V lost 2 bases and J lost 4; bases outside the gene matches: 5. The CDR3 sequence is 16 residues long. CDR3 residues: CASSFPGQGDYNEQFF. The CDR3 bases are TGTGCCAGCAGCTTCCCGGGACAGGGGGATTACAATGAGCAGTTCTTC. Based on the CDR3 plus reference TRBV5-6 and TRBJ2-1, the full variable domain is DAGVTQSPTHLIKTRGQQVTLRCSPKSGHDTVSWYQQALGQGPQFIFQYYEEEERQRGNFPDRFSGHQFPNYSSELNVNALLLGDSALYLCASSFPGQGDYNEQFFGPGTRLTVL.

In its sample, this clonotype was seen many times. The J gene is TRBJ2-4, the V gene TRBV6-5; D gene ambiguous. Deletions cut 8 bases from V and 4 bases from J, with 12 bases between. The V gene's germline CDR1 is MNHEY and CDR2 SVGAGI. The CDR3 length is 13 residues. The CDR3 region is CASSTLGKNIQYF. Written as DNA, the CDR3 is TGTGCCAGCTCAACGTTAGGAAAAAACATTCAGTACTTC.

This clonotype was counted many times. This chain uses TRBV20-1 with TRBJ2-3; maybe TRBD2 (7 bases). V gave up 4 bases and J gave up 5 bases, with 10 bases separating them. The CDR3 consists of 12 residues. Germline values: CDR1 DFQATT, CDR2 SNEGSKA (reference sequence). Written as DNA, the CDR3 is TGCAGTGCTATAGGGGGGGGAGATACGCAGTATTTT. Translated, it gives CSAIGGGDTQYF.

The sample holds a few counts of this clonotype. J is TRBJ1-1 and V is TRBV27; TRBD1 aligns across 8 bases. V trimming: 5 bases; J trimming: 6 bases; junction bases outside the gene matches: 8. This CDR3 has 14 residues. Looked up from germline, CDR1 is MNHEY and CDR2 is SMNVEV (reference sequence). In DNA, the CDR3 is TGTGCCAGCAGTACAGGCAGGGGGCCGGCTGAAGCTTTCTTT. Residues: CASSTGRGPAEAFF.

This clonotype was observed at least ten times. This chain links TRBV20-1 with TRBJ1-5; unclear D gene. The CDR3 totals 15 residues. V was clipped by 1 base and J by 2 bases, with 12 bases between them. Germline CDR1 DFQATT, CDR2 SNEGSKA (reference sequence). CDR3 in DNA: TGCAGTGCTAGAGGGCTGGGTGAGGGCAATCAGCCCCAGCATTTT. It yields the protein CSARGLGEGNQPQHF.

This clonotype appeared many times. The chain combines TRBV5-1 with TRBJ1-1, with 7 bases matching TRBD1. Trimming at V came to 7 bases and at J to 6 bases, leaving 9 bases not matched to a gene. CDR3 length equals 13 residues. Germline V CDR1 and CDR2: SGHRS, YFSETQ. The CDR3 reads CASSYRGGAEAFF. The CDR3 DNA is TGCGCCAGCTCCTACAGGGGTGGCGCTGAAGCTTTCTTT.

In its sample, this clonotype was seen many times. The chain employs TRBV4-2 and TRBJ2-1; 10 bases agree with TRBD2. This CDR3 has 18 amino acids. V dropped 2 bases and J dropped 6; count of bases not matched to a gene: 13. Germline CDR1 and CDR2: LGHNA and YNFKEQ. The CDR3: CASSQRNLGIAGGNEQFF. The DNA of the CDR3 is TGTGCCAGCAGCCAACGGAACCTCGGAATAGCGGGGGGCAATGAGCAGTTCTTC.

The genes are TRBV18 and TRBJ2-5; D perhaps matches TRBD1 (6 bases). Germline CDR1 and CDR2: KGHSH and LQKENI. The germline V and J ends were trimmed by 6 bases and 5 bases, with 19 bases remaining between them. The CDR3 extends over 15 amino acids. The CDR3 DNA sequence: TGTGCCAGCTCCCTCCGGGACACGGAATTGGAGACCCAGTACTTC. Translation gives CASSLRDTELETQYF.

This clonotype was recorded at least ten times. This chain links TRBV7-8 with TRBJ2-7; D unresolved. The germline V and J ends were trimmed by 3 bases and 0 bases, with 9 bases remaining between them. The CDR3 length is 14 residues. Germline V CDR1 and CDR2: SGHVS, FQNEAQ. CDR3 nucleotides: TGTGCCAGCAGCTTGGACCGACCCTCCTACGAGCAGTACTTC. It specifies CASSLDRPSYEQYF.

The CDR3 here is CAISESDRGPHNEQFF. The CDR3 region has the DNA TGTGCCATCAGTGAGTCTGACAGGGGCCCCCACAATGAGCAGTTCTTC. This chain joins TRBV10-3 and TRBJ2-1; TRBD1 matches at 8 bases. The germline gives CDR1 ENHRY, CDR2 SYGVKD. CDR3 size: 16 residues. The V segment lost 0 bases and the J segment 5 bases; nucleotides outside the gene matches: 6.

The table lists this clonotype with many counts. The chain uses TRBV12-3 or TRBV12-4 and TRBJ2-2; D call uncertain. V lost 6 bases to trimming and J lost 4 bases, with 9 bases between them. The CDR3 totals 13 residues. The CDR3 sequence: CASRLTSTGELFF. The CDR3 nucleotides read TGTGCCAGCAGACTGACCAGCACCGGGGAGCTGTTTTTT.

This clonotype was seen repeatedly, ten times or more. The chain couples TRBV9 to TRBJ2-2, with unresolved D. Trimming cost V 0 bases and J 2 bases, with 11 bases left between them. The CDR3 runs to 16 residues. CDR1 SGDLS and CDR2 YYNGEE come from the germline V gene. The CDR3: CASSVVPRSNTGELFF. The DNA for the CDR3 is TGTGCCAGCAGCGTAGTTCCCAGGTCCAACACCGGGGAGCTGTTTTTT.

This clonotype occurred many times. The J gene is TRBJ1-2, the V gene TRBV6-6; D is perhaps TRBD1 (5 bases). The CDR3 has 13 amino acids. Germline lookup yields CDR1 MNHNY and CDR2 SVGAGI (reference sequence). Trimming left V 2 bases short and J 8 bases short, with 12 bases between. The CDR3 region is CASSYGGDKGYTF. The CDR3 DNA reads TGTGCCAGCAGTTACGGGGGGGATAAGGGCTACACCTTC.

This clonotype was counted ten times or more. This rearrangement joins TRBV27 to TRBJ1-1; D ambiguous. With 6 bases removed from V and 3 bases from J, the gap between germline ends came to 8 bases. CDR1 and CDR2 from the germline V gene are MNHEY and SMNVEV (reference sequence). CDR3 size: 12 residues. CDR3 in DNA: TGTGCCAGCAGGGAGAGGGACACTGAAGCTTTCTTT. It encodes CASRERDTEAFF.

This clonotype has a count of ten or more. The chain joins TRBV20-1 to TRBJ2-5, with D perhaps matching TRBD1 (5 bases). The germline CDR1 and CDR2 sequences are DFQATT and SNEGSKA (reference sequence). This CDR3 is built from 15 residues. The V gene lost 2 bases and the J gene lost 6 bases, with 19 bases spanning the gap. CDR3 coding DNA: TGCAGTGCTAGACGCCGAGACAGACATTTAAAGACCCAGTACTTC. Protein: CSARRRDRHLKTQYF.

This clonotype was seen at least ten times. The CDR3 DNA follows: TGTGCCAGCAGTCGGACTAGCGGGAGTAGCGGGGAGCTGTTTTTT. Its protein is CASSRTSGSSGELFF. The V gene is TRBV7-2, the J gene TRBJ2-2, with 13 bases that match TRBD2. Germline loops: CDR1 SGHTA, CDR2 FQGNSA. J was trimmed by 7 bases and V by 6 bases; bases with no gene match: 5. This CDR3 has 15 residues.

The sample holds many counts of this clonotype. The chain is built from TRBV6-6 and TRBJ2-7, with D uncertain. Trimming pared 0 bases from V and 2 bases from J, leaving 11 bases between. Germline V gene sequence: CDR1 MNHNY, CDR2 SVGAGI (reference sequence). This CDR3 is built from 15 residues. CDR3 nucleotide sequence: TGTGCCAGCAGTTACTCGAGGCCGGGCCCCTACGAGCAGTACTTC. It is translated as CASSYSRPGPYEQYF.

In this sample, this clonotype turned up a few times. The chain uses TRBV27 and TRBJ2-7; 9 bases are a match to TRBD1. V shed 0 bases and J 0 bases; nucleotides not matched to a gene: 3. Germline V CDR1 and CDR2: MNHEY, SMNVEV (reference sequence). The CDR3 runs to 16 residues. The CDR3 region has the DNA TGTGCCAGCAGTTTATCTGGGGACAGGGCCTCCTACGAGCAGTACGTC. It translates to CASSLSGDRASYEQYV.

In this sample, this clonotype turned up many times. The chain combines TRBV15 with TRBJ1-1, with a tentative D call TRBD1 (6 bases). V was shortened by 6 bases and J by 4 bases, with 15 bases between the two germline ends. This CDR3 is built from 14 residues. From germline, CDR1 is LNHNV and CDR2 YYDKDF (reference sequence). This CDR3 reads CATRTGRVSTEAFF. The CDR3, as DNA: TGTGCCACCAGGACAGGACGCGTGAGCACTGAAGCTTTCTTT.

The gene calls are TRBV9 and TRBJ2-1, with D possibly matching TRBD2 (6 bases). V lost 2 bases to trimming and J lost 10 bases, with 13 bases between them. Germline V CDR1 and CDR2: SGDLS, YYNGEE. The CDR3 sequence is 13 residues long. CDR3 bases: TGTGCCAGCAGCGTGGACGGGAGAGGGGAGCAGTTCTTC. Translating it yields CASSVDGRGEQFF.

This clonotype came up many times. The CDR3, as DNA: TGTGCCACCAGCCAGGGCTCTAACACCGGGGAGCTGTTTTTT. Translating gives CATSQGSNTGELFF. The J gene is TRBJ2-2, the V gene TRBV15, with D possibly TRBD1 on 5 matching bases. This CDR3 has 14 amino acids. V lost 5 bases and J 2 bases, leaving 9 bases between the germline ends. Germline V gene data show CDR1 as LNHNV and CDR2 as YYDKDF (reference sequence).

In its sample, this clonotype was seen many times. This rearrangement joins TRBV10-3 to TRBJ2-3, with 9 bases identical to TRBD1. The germline V gene encodes CDR1 ENHRY and CDR2 SYGVKD. The CDR3 runs 17 residues. The trim removed 0 bases at V and 4 bases at J, leaving 8 bases unmatched. CDR3 coding DNA: TGTGCCATCAGTGAGTCGGCCCAGGACAGGGGCGCAGATACGCAGTATTTT. Its translation is CAISESAQDRGADTQYF.

Ten or more counts support this clonotype. The chain is built from TRBV5-1 and TRBJ2-7; possibly TRBD2 for D (5 bases). Germline CDR1 reads SGHRS; CDR2 reads YFSETQ. CDR3 length equals 15 residues. V was cut by 0 bases and J by 6 bases, with 16 bases left in between. This CDR3 is CASSLAGVVRSEQYF. DNA for the CDR3: TGCGCCAGCAGCTTGGCCGGGGTAGTAAGGAGCGAGCAGTACTTC.

This clonotype appeared many times. The chain has TRBV5-1 and TRBJ2-3; 9 positions agree with TRBD2. CDR1 SGHRS and CDR2 YFSETQ come from the germline V gene. V was clipped by 0 bases and J by 5 bases; unmatched bases: 7. CDR3 size: 16 residues. The CDR3 loop is CASSLVGGGVGDTQYF. The CDR3 DNA follows: TGCGCCAGCAGCTTGGTTGGCGGGGGGGTTGGAGATACGCAGTATTTT.

This clonotype was seen at least ten times. The chain combines TRBV4-3 with TRBJ2-1; 9 bases line up with TRBD1. This CDR3 region has 14 residues. Germline-derived CDR1 and CDR2 are LGHNA and YSLEER. The ends lost 6 bases at V and 6 bases at J; junction bases unmatched: 6. The CDR3 spells CASRQTGQGNEQFF. Written as DNA, the CDR3 is TGCGCCAGCAGACAAACGGGACAGGGCAATGAGCAGTTCTTC.

This clonotype was seen at least ten times. V usage is TRBV7-2 and J usage is TRBJ1-1; TRBD1 agrees at 7 bases. CDR3 size: 17 residues. The germline CDR1 and CDR2 sequences are SGHTA and FQGNSA. V was clipped by 5 bases and J by 1 base; unmatched bases: 13. DNA for the CDR3: TGTGCCAGCAGCCCACCGGGACAGACGACCTCGAACACTGAAGCTTTCTTT. Amino acids: CASSPPGQTTSNTEAFF.

The rearrangement joins TRBV7-8 to TRBJ2-1, with 13 nucleotides matching TRBD2. The germline gives CDR1 SGHVS, CDR2 FQNEAQ. This CDR3 contains 14 residues. J lost 12 bases, V lost 6 bases, and 8 bases had no gene match. Here the CDR3 DNA reads TGTGCCAGCAGTCGGACTAGCGGGAGTCTAGGGCAGTTCTTC. Translating gives CASSRTSGSLGQFF.

This clonotype turned up a few times. The V and J genes are TRBV5-3 and TRBJ1-6; D unresolved. TRBV5-3 is given ORF status, its function remaining uncertain. V lost 1 base and J 6 bases, leaving 17 bases between the germline ends. This CDR3 spans 17 amino acids. CDR3 amino acids: CARSLMGFPVGNSPLHF. The CDR3 nucleotides are TGTGCCAGAAGCTTGATGGGGTTCCCCGTGGGTAATTCACCCCTCCACTTT.

This clonotype occurred many times. This rearrangement joins TRBV6-5 to TRBJ1-1; possible D gene TRBD1, 6 bases. V was shortened by 5 bases and J by 5 bases, with 12 bases between the two germline ends. The CDR3 is 13 amino acids. The V gene's germline CDR1 is MNHEY and CDR2 SVGAGI. As DNA, the CDR3 is TGTGCCAGCAGTCCACAGGGTAGGACTGAAGCTTTCTTT. It yields the protein CASSPQGRTEAFF.

This clonotype was detected ten times or more. V is TRBV10-2 and J is TRBJ2-6; 8 positions agree with TRBD2. V gave up 7 bases and J gave up 1 base; unmatched junction bases: 15. The CDR3 is 19 amino acids. The germline V gene encodes CDR1 WSHSY and CDR2 SAAADI. DNA for the CDR3: TGCGCCAGCACCCCCGGGAGGGTAGGGGCCACGTCTGGGGCCAACGTCCTGACTTTC. This translates into CASTPGRVGATSGANVLTF.